This TCR beta chain appears in the sequencing data of a study of T cells in localized non-small cell lung cancer. Study-level points and caveats: Adjacent lung held a median about 57 of the top 100 tumor clones.

The CDR3 sequence is 14 residues long. Germline CDR1 is KGHSH and CDR2 is LQKENI. V trimming: 4 bases; J trimming: 1 base; junction bases outside the gene matches: 3. About this clone itself: Its specificity is not known.

Repertoires were generated with immunoSEQ multiplex PCR, while TCRdb's copy carries only in-frame clones and drops some. The table records 50,000 or so clones, approximately 82% of them present only once. The input for sequencing was peripheral blood, taken before any cancer treatment. The chain employs TRBV18 and TRBJ1-1; 7 bases align to TRBD1. The TCR originated in a female donor over 55 with stage II squamous cell lung carcinoma. The CDR3 DNA reads TGTGCCAGCTCACTGGGACAGAGGAACACTGAAGCTTTCTTT. Its protein is CASSLGQRNTEAFF.